What follows are 6 T cell receptor beta chains derived from one specimen sequenced in a study of blood T cell repertoires in COVID-19. TCRdb's table, derived via immunoSEQ multiplex PCR, lists solely in-frame clones and lacks some. The profile shows roughly 250,000 clones, 81% of them singletons. The source material was peripheral blood. These receptors came from a woman aged 55-75 years with active or convalescent COVID-19.

In its sample, this clone was seen a few times. The chain couples TRBV10-3 to TRBJ1-1; a possible D gene is TRBD1 (5 bases). CDR3 size: 14 residues. V was shortened by 8 bases and J by 3 bases, with 16 bases between the two germline ends. The germline CDR1 and CDR2 sequences are ENHRY and SYGVKD. CDR3 sequence: CAIGREGWDTEAFF. CDR3 DNA: TGTGCCATCGGACGGGAGGGGTGGGACACTGAAGCTTTCTTT.

J is TRBJ2-1 and V is TRBV15, with unresolved D. CDR1 and CDR2 (germline): LNHNV, YYDKDF (reference sequence). The CDR3 loop spans 16 amino acids. V lost 0 bases, J lost 4 bases, and 13 bases lay in between. The CDR3 region is CATSRDRLTQYNEQFF. DNA of the CDR3: TGTGCCACCAGCAGAGATCGACTGACCCAATACAATGAGCAGTTCTTC. Supplemented by reference TRBV15 and TRBJ2-1, the full variable domain reads DAMVIQNPRYQVTQFGKPVTLSCSQTLNHNVMYWYQQKSSQAPKLLFHYYDKDFNNEADTPDNFQSRRPNTSFCFLDIRSPGLGDTAMYLCATSRDRLTQYNEQFFGPGTRLTVL.

The chain couples TRBV5-1 to TRBJ1-1; 8 nucleotides agree with TRBD1. V shed 4 bases, J shed 4 bases, and the junction held 6 bases outside the gene matches. Germline assignment: CDR1 SGHRS and CDR2 YFSETQ. The CDR3 is made up of 14 amino acids. CDR3: CASSPDRGGTEAFF. Written as DNA, the CDR3 is TGCGCCAGCAGCCCCGACAGGGGTGGCACTGAAGCTTTCTTT.

The chain has TRBV29-1 and TRBJ1-5, with D possibly being TRBD1 (6 bases). This CDR3 has 13 amino acids. Germline CDR1 is SQVTM and CDR2 is ANQGSEA. Trimming stripped 6 bases from V and 3 bases from J, with 12 bases between. CDR3 protein: CSVGAGLNQPQHF. The CDR3 region has the DNA TGCAGCGTGGGGGCGGGCCTCAATCAGCCCCAGCATTTT.

The genes are TRBV5-4 and TRBJ1-2; 7 bases map to TRBD1. Germline values: CDR1 SGHNT, CDR2 YYREEE (reference sequence). CDR3 length: 15 residues. V lost 0 bases, J lost 5 bases, and 7 bases stayed unmatched. Here the CDR3 reads CASSLVGTDSYGYTF. In DNA form, the CDR3 reads TGTGCCAGCAGCTTGGTAGGGACAGACAGTTATGGCTACACCTTC.

CDR3 sequence: CASSFGGDYGYTF. The CDR3 bases are TGTGCCAGCAGTTTCGGAGGCGACTATGGCTACACCTTC. The chain combines TRBV12-3 or TRBV12-4 with TRBJ1-2; no firm D call. CDR3 length: 13 amino acids. V was trimmed by 3 bases and J by 3 bases, leaving 8 bases between them.